These 11 T cell receptor beta chains were sequenced from one sample in a study of regulatory T cells (dated by TCRdb to 2017 to 2018). Their antigens are not known. The study at large found these results: Enrichment for hydrophobic residues at CDR3 positions 6 and 7 was found in conventional CD4+ T cells from CD3G-deficient patients, suggesting more self-reactive specificities.

Library prep was done by the immunoSEQ multiplex PCR assay. For the multiplex PCR, 52 forward TRBV primers and 13 reverse TRBJ primers were used, and amplification bias was corrected with both assay-based and computational methods. This is the immuneACCESS table as TCRdb keeps it, with only in-frame sequences that have V and J called. A part of the clones is gone; compared with another copy, unresolved V genes explain less than half, and the rest is unexplained. The sample includes about 35,000 clones, with around nine tenths observed a single time. In total, the top ten clones hold more than 2% of the sample. The sequenced sample consisted of conventional CD4+ T cells sorted from blood. These receptors all stem from a young adult with CD3G deficiency.

The chain is built from TRBV5-1 and TRBJ2-5; D is ambiguous. From germline, CDR1 is SGHRS and CDR2 YFSETQ. The CDR3 is 15 residues long. With 0 bases removed from V and 4 bases from J, the gap between germline ends came to 13 bases. The CDR3 loop is CASSLDPNPGETQYF. The CDR3 coding sequence is TGCGCCAGCAGCTTGGATCCTAACCCCGGAGAGACCCAGTACTTC.

This clone came up once. The chain combines TRBV18 with TRBJ2-1; 9 bases agree with TRBD1. Germline V gene data show CDR1 as KGHSH and CDR2 as LQKENI. The J segment lost 9 bases and the V segment lost 1 base, leaving 7 bases of the junction unmatched. This CDR3 spans 15 amino acids. The CDR3 DNA reads TGTGCCAGCTCACCACGAGACAGGGGGATGAGTGAGCAGTTCTTC. The encoded protein is CASSPRDRGMSEQFF.

This chain joins TRBV18 and TRBJ2-5; D is possibly TRBD1 (6 bases). Germline V gives CDR1 KGHSH, CDR2 LQKENI. The CDR3 is 13 amino acids. Trimming removed 2 bases at V and 2 bases at J, with 6 bases between. The DNA of the CDR3 is TGTGCCAGCTCACCAGGACAGCAAGAGACCCAGTACTTC. Translated, it gives CASSPGQQETQYF.

The V call is TRBV19, the J call TRBJ2-1; D may be TRBD1 (6 bases). This CDR3 comprises 12 residues. Germline values: CDR1 LNHDA, CDR2 SQIVND (reference sequence). Between the trimmed V and J ends, which lost 5 bases and 9 bases, there was a span of 11 bases. Here the CDR3 reads CASSRVRGEQFF. The CDR3 DNA reads TGTGCCAGTAGTCGAGTCAGGGGTGAGCAGTTCTTC. Full variable domain (missing parts from reference TRBV19 and TRBJ2-1): DGGITQSPKYLFRKEGQNVTLSCEQNLNHDAMYWYRQDPGQGLRLIYYSQIVNDFQKGDIAEGYSVSREKKESFPLTVTSAQKNPTAFYLCASSRVRGEQFFGPGTRLTVL.

The chain recombines TRBV6-1 with TRBJ2-7; D is perhaps TRBD1 or TRBD2 (5 bases each). The CDR3 sequence is 14 residues long. CDR1 and CDR2 (germline): MNHNS, SASEGT. Trimming removed 2 bases from V and 5 bases from J, with 13 bases in between. The CDR3 sequence: CASSELGESDEQYF. CDR3 coding DNA: TGTGCCAGCAGTGAATTGGGGGAAAGCGACGAGCAGTACTTC.

The V and J genes are TRBV10-3 and TRBJ1-1; D is undetermined. There are 14 residues in the CDR3. V was trimmed by 6 bases and J by 0 bases, leaving 11 bases between them. Germline V gene data show CDR1 as ENHRY and CDR2 as SYGVKD. CDR3 in DNA: TGTGCCATCAGGGCAGCTGGGATGAACACTGAAGCTTTCTTT. Amino acid sequence: CAIRAAGMNTEAFF.

V usage is TRBV28 and J usage is TRBJ1-5; D is ambiguous. The V end lost 4 bases, the J end lost 5 bases, and 9 bases lay between the germline ends. From germline, CDR1 is MDHEN and CDR2 SYDVKM. There are 13 residues in the CDR3. The CDR3 bases are TGTGCCAGCAGTTCGGGGTTGGATCAGCCCCAGCATTTT. This gives the protein CASSSGLDQPQHF.

Details on this clone: Within the sample, other DNA sequences also encode this same CDR3. The gene calls are TRBV28 and TRBJ2-6; D call uncertain. Germline loops: CDR1 MDHEN, CDR2 SYDVKM. The CDR3 contains 13 residues. V lost 3 bases and J 3 bases, leaving 3 bases between the germline ends. The CDR3: CASSFSGANVLTF. In DNA, the CDR3 is TGTGCCAGCAGTTTTAGTGGGGCCAACGTCCTGACTTTC. Complete variable domain (other parts from reference TRBV28 and TRBJ2-6): DVKVTQSSRYLVKRTGEKVFLECVQDMDHENMFWYRQDPGLGLRLIYFSYDVKMKEKGDIPEGYSVSREKKERFSLILESASTNQTSMYLCASSFSGANVLTFGAGSRLTVL.

The CDR3: CASSSRGANTGELFF. The CDR3 DNA reads as TGTGCCAGCAGCTCACGCGGGGCAAACACCGGGGAGCTGTTTTTT. The chain carries TRBV7-9 and TRBJ2-2, with D possibly being TRBD2 (6 bases). The germline gives CDR1 SEHNR, CDR2 FQNEAQ (reference sequence). V lost 4 bases and J 2 bases, leaving 11 bases between the germline ends. This CDR3 is 15 amino acids long.

The chain combines TRBV28 with TRBJ2-7; 16 bases are a match to TRBD2. The germline CDR1 and CDR2 sequences are MDHEN and SYDVKM. CDR3 size: 21 residues. Losses at the gene ends were 4 bases for V and 5 bases for J; bases not matched to a gene: 20. This chain's CDR3 is CASSSTGGPGLAGGKFDEQYF. The CDR3 nucleotides are TGTGCCAGCAGTTCAACAGGGGGCCCGGGACTAGCGGGAGGGAAGTTCGACGAGCAGTACTTC.

Only one count was recorded for this clone. The chain has TRBV18 and TRBJ2-7; D gene unclear. V lost 3 bases and J lost 4, with 7 bases in between. Germline-derived CDR1 and CDR2 are KGHSH and LQKENI. There are 12 residues in the CDR3. CDR3 DNA: TGTGCCAGCTCACCCAAAGGTTACGAGCAGTACTTC. Its protein product is CASSPKGYEQYF.